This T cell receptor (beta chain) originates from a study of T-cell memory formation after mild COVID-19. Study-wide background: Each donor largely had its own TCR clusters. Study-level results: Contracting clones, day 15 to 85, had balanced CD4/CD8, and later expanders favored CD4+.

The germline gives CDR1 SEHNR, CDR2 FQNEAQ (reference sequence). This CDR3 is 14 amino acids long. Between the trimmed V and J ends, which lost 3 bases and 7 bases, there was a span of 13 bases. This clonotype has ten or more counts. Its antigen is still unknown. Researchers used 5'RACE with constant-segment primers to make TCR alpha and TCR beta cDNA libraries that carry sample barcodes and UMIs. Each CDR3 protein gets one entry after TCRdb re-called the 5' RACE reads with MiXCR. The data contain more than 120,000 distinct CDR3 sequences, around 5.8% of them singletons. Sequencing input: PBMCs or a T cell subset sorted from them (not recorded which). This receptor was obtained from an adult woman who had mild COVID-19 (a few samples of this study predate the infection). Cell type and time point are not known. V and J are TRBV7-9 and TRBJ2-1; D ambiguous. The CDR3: CASSLLPPRNEQFF. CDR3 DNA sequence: TGTGCCAGCAGCTTGTTACCCCCACGGAATGAGCAGTTCTTC.